What follows are 14 T cell receptor beta chains derived from one specimen sequenced in a study of blood T cell repertoires in COVID-19. Clones were read by immunoSEQ multiplex PCR, and TCRdb kept only the in-frame ones, dropping some. This sample yields about 40,000 clones, of which around 85% are seen a single time; approximately 25% belongs to the top ten. Source material: peripheral blood. The source is a human donor with acute or convalescent COVID-19. The donor label of this sample is uncertain.

The chain is built from TRBV6-6 and TRBJ1-1; tentatively, D is TRBD1 (6 bases). The CDR3 spans 12 residues. Trimming stripped 5 bases from V and 5 bases from J, with 9 bases between. Looked up from germline, CDR1 is MNHNY and CDR2 is SVGAGI (reference sequence). The DNA for the CDR3 is TGTGCCAGCAGTACTCAGGGGACTGAAGCTTTCTTT. Translated, it gives CASSTQGTEAFF.

The chain recombines TRBV19 with TRBJ1-2, with TRBD1 identical over 12 bases. With 3 bases clipped from V and 4 bases from J, the junction kept 9 bases outside the gene matches. CDR3 length equals 17 residues. Germline CDR1 LNHDA, CDR2 SQIVND (reference sequence). The CDR3 DNA reads TGTGCCAGTAGTATGGTAGGGGACAGGGGGCGAGGCTATGGCTACACCTTC. This encodes CASSMVGDRGRGYGYTF.

This clone was recorded once. The chain recombines TRBV7-9 with TRBJ2-5; 8 nucleotides match TRBD1. After removal of 3 bases from V and 4 bases from J, the junction contained 4 bases not matched to a gene. Germline V lookup: CDR1 SEHNR, CDR2 FQNEAQ (reference sequence). The CDR3 has 14 amino acids. The CDR3 region has the DNA TGTGCCAGCAGCTTGACAGGGGACGGAGAGACCCAGTACTTC. Its translation: CASSLTGDGETQYF.

This chain connects TRBV5-4 to TRBJ2-3; D not resolved. CDR3 length: 12 residues. V shed 3 bases and J shed 10 bases, with 12 bases lying between them. Germline-derived CDR1 and CDR2 are SGHNT and YYREEE (reference sequence). The CDR3 region has the DNA TGTGCCAGCAGCTCAACTTCCCTGTCGCAGTATTTT. This sequence encodes CASSSTSLSQYF.

The rearrangement links TRBV24-1 to TRBJ2-1, with 9 nucleotides matching TRBD2. V trimming: 3 bases; J trimming: 5 bases; junction bases outside the gene matches: 16. Germline V CDR1 and CDR2: KGHDR, SFDVKD. The CDR3 is 19 amino acids. CDR3 nucleotides: TGTGCCACCAGTGATGACGACCCGTTCCTAGCGGGAACTAACAATGAGCAGTTCTTC. Protein sequence: CATSDDDPFLAGTNNEQFF.

This sequence joins TRBV11-3 and TRBJ2-5, with a possible D match to TRBD1 (5 bases). The germline V gene encodes CDR1 SGHNT and CDR2 YENEEA. CDR3 length equals 19 residues. V lost 0 bases and J 2 bases, leaving 22 bases between the germline ends. DNA of the CDR3: TGTGCCAGCAGCTTAGAAACGGGCATTTTGCCAGGGCAGCAAGAGACCCAGTACTTC. It specifies CASSLETGILPGQQETQYF. Filled out from reference TRBV11-3 and TRBJ2-5, the complete variable domain reads EAGVVQSPRYKIIEKKQPVAFWCNPISGHNTLYWYLQNLGQGPELLIRYENEEAVDDSQLPKDRFSAERLKGVDSTLKIQPAELGDSAVYLCASSLETGILPGQQETQYFGPGTRLLVL.

The rearrangement joins TRBV6-5 to TRBJ1-3; 8 positions agree with TRBD1. J was trimmed by 2 bases and V by 6 bases; bases with no gene match: 3. CDR1 is MNHEY, CDR2 SVGAGI, per germline. The CDR3 runs to 14 residues. CDR3 region: CASSRQGTGNTIYF. CDR3 nucleotide sequence: TGTGCCAGCAGCCGACAGGGGACTGGAAACACCATATATTTT.

In DNA form, the CDR3 reads TGTGCCAGCAGTTTGACCAGGGGGCACGAGCAGTACTTC. Its protein product is CASSLTRGHEQYF. The chain joins TRBV12-3 or TRBV12-4 to TRBJ2-5, with TRBD1 identical over 8 bases. Matching the DNA end better, TRBJ2-7 makes the J call doubtful. The CDR3 sequence is 13 residues long.

A single count supports this clone. CDR3 region: CASSPPAGVETQYF. The DNA of the CDR3 is TGTGCCAGCAGCCCCCCCGCGGGAGTCGAGACCCAGTACTTC. This chain connects TRBV3-1 (or the pseudogene TRBV3-2) to TRBJ2-5; 7 nucleotides align to TRBD2. Germline trimming cut 4 bases from V and 5 bases from J; bases unmatched to any gene: 7. The CDR3 covers 14 residues. Germline V gene data show CDR1 as LGHDT and CDR2 as YNNKEL (reference sequence).

This chain connects TRBV7-3 to TRBJ2-3; no firm D call. The CDR3 contains 15 residues. The V end lost 5 bases, the J end lost 0 bases, and 12 bases lay between the germline ends. Germline V CDR1 and CDR2: SGHTA, FQGTGA. CDR3 loop: CASSRAGGSTDTQYF. The CDR3 bases are TGTGCCAGCAGCCGCGCCGGCGGTAGCACAGATACGCAGTATTTT.

The V gene is TRBV4-2, the J gene TRBJ2-7, with 13 nucleotides matching TRBD2. The germline V gene has CDR1 LGHNA and CDR2 YNFKEQ. V was pared by 1 base and J by 4 bases, with 13 bases of the junction left unmatched. This CDR3 contains 19 residues. The CDR3, as DNA: TGTGCCAGCAGCCAAGGTAATGTTGGACTAGCGGGAGACTGGTACGAGCAGTACTTC. It specifies CASSQGNVGLAGDWYEQYF.

V and J are TRBV27 and TRBJ1-1; 10 bases fit TRBD1. The CDR3 totals 17 residues. In germline, CDR1 is MNHEY, CDR2 SMNVEV (reference sequence). J was trimmed by 0 bases and V by 5 bases; bases with no gene match: 9. The CDR3 loop is CASSIWGTGEVNTEAFF. CDR3 coding DNA: TGTGCCAGCAGTATTTGGGGGACAGGGGAGGTGAACACTGAAGCTTTCTTT.

This clone was found a few times. The chain couples TRBV5-5 to TRBJ1-1; D gene unclear. The CDR3 totals 14 residues. Trimming took off 2 bases at V and 5 bases at J, with 13 bases between the two ends. The V gene's germline CDR1 is SGHKS and CDR2 YYEKEE (reference sequence). The DNA for the CDR3 is TGTGCCAGCAGCTTAGAGGGTCTGAGGACTGAAGCTTTCTTT. This gives the protein CASSLEGLRTEAFF.

The chain combines TRBV5-1 with TRBJ1-5; TRBD1 matches 7 bases. The CDR3 consists of 15 residues. After removal of 1 base from V and 4 bases from J, the junction contained 5 bases not matched to a gene. Per germline, CDR1 SGHRS and CDR2 YFSETQ. In DNA, the CDR3 is TGCGCCAGCAGCTTGAATCCGACAGGGAATCAGCCCCAGCATTTT. Translated, it gives CASSLNPTGNQPQHF.